A selection of T cell receptor beta chains follows, all from one sample in a study of blood T cells in healthy people across ages. MiXCR, applied by TCRdb to the 5' RACE reads, yields one record per CDR3 protein. The sample holds over 550,000 distinct CDR3 sequences; about 30% are singletons and the top ten take roughly 14%. The sample comprised blood. All receptors derive from a woman aged 80 or over in good health. Each CDR3 is given without its conserved first and last residue. Each record gives: V gene, CDR3 protein.

>TRBV19
ASSWTGTLDQPQH
>TRBV9
ASSVGGSGSTDTQY
>TRBV18
ASSPRGQRAANVLT
>TRBV6-5
ASSTQPGLTWEQY
>TRBV20-1
SARAGQGIRYEQY
>TRBV4-1
ASSQEVQGNTQY
>TRBV7-8
ASSLVEGYEQY
>TRBV15
ATSATGANTGELF
>TRBV9
ASSAGTLSYGYT
>TRBV12-3/TRBV12-4
ASSFLGSYNSPLH
>TRBV7-3
ASSPQQRSNYGYT
>TRBV12-3/TRBV12-4
ASRGQGSNQPQH
>TRBV4-2
ASSQDKGYDYGYT
>TRBV7-9
ASSLAGAASYEQY
>TRBV6-1
ASRDRVDRELF
>TRBV20-1
SARTSGGPEQY
>TRBV20-1
SARVPGADTQY
>TRBV10-3
AITGLRETQY
>TRBV20-1
SASSGQVQETQY
>TRBV10-3
AISEAGQGLSGANVLT
>TRBV5-5
ASSTGGAFETQYFRPGGYT
>TRBV7-8
ASSLATTGRTEAF
>TRBV28
ASSGSHPNEKLF